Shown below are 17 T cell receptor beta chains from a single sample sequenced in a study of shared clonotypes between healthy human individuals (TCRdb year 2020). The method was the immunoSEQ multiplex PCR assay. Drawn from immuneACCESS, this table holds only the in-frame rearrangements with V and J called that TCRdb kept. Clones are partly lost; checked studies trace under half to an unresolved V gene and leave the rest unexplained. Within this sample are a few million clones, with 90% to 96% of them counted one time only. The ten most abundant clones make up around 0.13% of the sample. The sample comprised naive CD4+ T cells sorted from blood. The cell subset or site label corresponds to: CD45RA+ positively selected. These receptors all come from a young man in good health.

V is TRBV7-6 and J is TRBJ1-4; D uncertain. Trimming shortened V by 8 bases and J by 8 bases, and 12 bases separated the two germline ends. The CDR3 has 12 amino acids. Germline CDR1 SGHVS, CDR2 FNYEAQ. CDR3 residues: CASPQEFEKLFF. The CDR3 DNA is TGTGCCAGCCCGCAGGAATTCGAAAAACTGTTTTTT.

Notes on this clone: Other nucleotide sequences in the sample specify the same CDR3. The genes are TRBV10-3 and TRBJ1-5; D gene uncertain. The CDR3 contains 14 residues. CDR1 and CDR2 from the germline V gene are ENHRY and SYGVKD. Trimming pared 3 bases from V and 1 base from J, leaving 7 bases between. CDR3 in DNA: TGTGCCATCAGTGATGGAGGGAGCAATCAGCCCCAGCATTTT. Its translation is CAISDGGSNQPQHF.

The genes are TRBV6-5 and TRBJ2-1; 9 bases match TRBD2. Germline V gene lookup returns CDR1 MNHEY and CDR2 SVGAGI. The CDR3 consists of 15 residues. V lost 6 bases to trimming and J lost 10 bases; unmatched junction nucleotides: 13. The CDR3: CASSLVGGGAQEQFF. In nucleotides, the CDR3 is TGTGCCAGCAGCCTAGTCGGCGGGGGGGCCCAAGAGCAGTTCTTC.

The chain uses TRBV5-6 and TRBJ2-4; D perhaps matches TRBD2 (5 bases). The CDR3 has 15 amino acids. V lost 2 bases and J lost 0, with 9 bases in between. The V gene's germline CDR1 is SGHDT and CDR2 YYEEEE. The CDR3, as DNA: TGTGCCAGCAGCTTAGAGGGCTCAGCCAAAAACATTCAGTACTTC. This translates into CASSLEGSAKNIQYF.

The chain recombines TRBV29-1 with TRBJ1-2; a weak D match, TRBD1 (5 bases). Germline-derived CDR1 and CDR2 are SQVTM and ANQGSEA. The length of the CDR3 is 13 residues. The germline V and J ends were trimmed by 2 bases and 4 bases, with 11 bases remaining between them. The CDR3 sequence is CSVESRAGYGYTF. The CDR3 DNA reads TGCAGCGTTGAATCCAGGGCGGGCTATGGCTACACCTTC. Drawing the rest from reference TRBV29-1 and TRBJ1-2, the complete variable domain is SAVISQKPSRDICQRGTSLTIQCQVDSQVTMMFWYRQQPGQSLTLIATANQGSEATYESGFVIDKFPISRPNLTFSTLTVSNMSPEDSSIYLCSVESRAGYGYTFGSGTRLTVV.

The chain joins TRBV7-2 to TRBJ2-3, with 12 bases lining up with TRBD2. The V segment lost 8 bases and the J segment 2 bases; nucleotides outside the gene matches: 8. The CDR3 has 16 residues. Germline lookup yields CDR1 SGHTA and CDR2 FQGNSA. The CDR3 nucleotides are TGTGCCAGCTCCGCACTAGCGGGGGGTAACACAGATACGCAGTATTTT. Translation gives CASSALAGGNTDTQYF.

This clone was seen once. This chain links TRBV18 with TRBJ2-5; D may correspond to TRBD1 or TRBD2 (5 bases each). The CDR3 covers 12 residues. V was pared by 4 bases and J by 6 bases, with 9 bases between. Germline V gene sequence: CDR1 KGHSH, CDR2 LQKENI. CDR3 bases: TGTGCCAGCTCACGGGACCAGCAGACCCAGTACTTC. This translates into CASSRDQQTQYF.

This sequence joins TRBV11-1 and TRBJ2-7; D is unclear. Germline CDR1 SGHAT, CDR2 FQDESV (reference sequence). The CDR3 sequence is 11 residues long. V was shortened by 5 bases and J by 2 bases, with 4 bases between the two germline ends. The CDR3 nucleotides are TGTGCCAGCAGCCTGACCTACGAGCAGTACTTC. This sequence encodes CASSLTYEQYF.

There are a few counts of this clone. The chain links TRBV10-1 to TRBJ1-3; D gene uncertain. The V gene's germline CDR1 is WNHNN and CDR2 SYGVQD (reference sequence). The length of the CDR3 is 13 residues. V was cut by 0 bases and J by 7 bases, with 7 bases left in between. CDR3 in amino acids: CASSESLGNTIYF. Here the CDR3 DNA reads TGCGCCAGCAGTGAGTCCTTGGGGAACACCATATATTTT.

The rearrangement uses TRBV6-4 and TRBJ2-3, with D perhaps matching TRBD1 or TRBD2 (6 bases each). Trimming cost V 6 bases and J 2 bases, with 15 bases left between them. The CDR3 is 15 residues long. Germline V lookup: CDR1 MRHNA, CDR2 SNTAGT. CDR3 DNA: TGTGCCAGCAGCCCCGGGGGCGAAATCACAGATACGCAGTATTTT. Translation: CASSPGGEITDTQYF.

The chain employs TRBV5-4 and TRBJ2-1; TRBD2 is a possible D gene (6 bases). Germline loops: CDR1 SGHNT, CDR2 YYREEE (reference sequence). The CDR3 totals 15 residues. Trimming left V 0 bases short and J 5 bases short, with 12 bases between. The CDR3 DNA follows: TGTGCCAGCAGCTTGGGTGGGGGGAATAACAATGAGCAGTTCTTC. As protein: CASSLGGGNNNEQFF.

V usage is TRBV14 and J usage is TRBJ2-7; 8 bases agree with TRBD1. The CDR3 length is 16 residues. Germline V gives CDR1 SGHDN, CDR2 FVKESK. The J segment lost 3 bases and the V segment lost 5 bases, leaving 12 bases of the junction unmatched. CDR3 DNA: TGTGCCAGCAGCGGACGGCCAGGACAGGGCGTCTACGAGCAGTACTTC. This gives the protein CASSGRPGQGVYEQYF.

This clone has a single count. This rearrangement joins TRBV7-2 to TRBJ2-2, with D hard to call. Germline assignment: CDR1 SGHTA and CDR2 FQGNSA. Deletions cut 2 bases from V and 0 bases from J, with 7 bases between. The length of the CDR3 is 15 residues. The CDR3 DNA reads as TGTGCCAGCAGCTTAAAATTCGCGAACACCGGGGAGCTGTTTTTT. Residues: CASSLKFANTGELFF.

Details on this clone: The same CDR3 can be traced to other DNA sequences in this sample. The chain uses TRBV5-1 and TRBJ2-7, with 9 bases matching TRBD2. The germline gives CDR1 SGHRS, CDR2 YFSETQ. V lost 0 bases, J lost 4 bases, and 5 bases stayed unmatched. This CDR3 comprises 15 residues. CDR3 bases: TGCGCCAGCAGCTTGGAGGCGGGAGGGCCGTACGAGCAGTACTTC. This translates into CASSLEAGGPYEQYF.

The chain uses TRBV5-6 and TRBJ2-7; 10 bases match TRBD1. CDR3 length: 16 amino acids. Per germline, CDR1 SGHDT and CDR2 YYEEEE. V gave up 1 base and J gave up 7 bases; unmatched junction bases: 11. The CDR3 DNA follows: TGTGCCAGCAGCTTGTCGACAGGGGGCGCAATCGGGGAGCAGTACTTC. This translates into CASSLSTGGAIGEQYF. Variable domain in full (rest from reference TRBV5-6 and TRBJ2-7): DAGVTQSPTHLIKTRGQQVTLRCSPKSGHDTVSWYQQALGQGPQFIFQYYEEEERQRGNFPDRFSGHQFPNYSSELNVNALLLGDSALYLCASSLSTGGAIGEQYFGPGTRLTVT.

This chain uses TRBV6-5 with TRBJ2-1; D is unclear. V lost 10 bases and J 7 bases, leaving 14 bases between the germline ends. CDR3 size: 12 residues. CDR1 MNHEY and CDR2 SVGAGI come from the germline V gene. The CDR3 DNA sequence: TGTGCCACCTATGACCGGCGGAATGAGCAGTTCTTC. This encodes CATYDRRNEQFF.

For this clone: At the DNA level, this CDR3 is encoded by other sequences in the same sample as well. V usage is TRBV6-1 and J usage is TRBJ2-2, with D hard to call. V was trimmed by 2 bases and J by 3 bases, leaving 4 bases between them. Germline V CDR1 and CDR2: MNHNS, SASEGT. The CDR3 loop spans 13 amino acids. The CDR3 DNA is TGTGCCAGCAGTGAACAGTACACCGGGGAGCTGTTTTTT. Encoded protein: CASSEQYTGELFF.